This is a list of T cell receptor beta chains from one sample in a study of cytomegalovirus exposure and HLA in healthy donors. Data came from immunoSEQ multiplex PCR; TCRdb stores just in-frame clones and leaves some out. The data hold about 220,000 clones, with almost 80% observed a single time. Sequencing used PBMCs. These receptors came from a male donor in good health and CMV-seronegative. Each CDR3 is given with its conserved first and last residue. Clone size is shown for a subset of rows, as once, few, many or a class of expanded clone.

V,size,CDR3
TRBV5-4,once,CASSSGAGTQETQYF
TRBV15,.,CATSRDGQSDEQFF
TRBV29-1,.,CSVGRTGGYEQYF
TRBV7-2,.,CASSLDREETQYF
TRBV7-7,.,CASSPSLGDTQYF
TRBV5-8,.,CASTLGTGFYNEQFF
TRBV11-2,.,CASRGLAGAGETQYF
TRBV5-1,.,CASSLGDTSRGFNYGYTF
TRBV27,.,CASGGLAGVTDTQYF
TRBV29-1,once,CSVAKGVGSGSSWGGYEQYF
TRBV5-1,.,CARHHDRVYNSPLHF
TRBV7-8,.,CASGFSQGTEAFF
TRBV7-9,.,CASSGQGRRNTEAFF
TRBV7-9,.,CASSLEPGAGSPLHF
TRBV9,.,CASSVRTGYYEQYF
TRBV5-1,.,CASSPGGMGREQYF